This note documents a single TCR beta chain sequence. Its antigen target is currently unknown. One base away there is no much larger clone; base qualities are not given. This specimen belongs to a study of blood T cells in healthy people across ages (dated by TCRdb to 2014 to 2015). In terms of the full investigation: In model experiments, template switching captured roughly one uniquely barcoded TCR beta cDNA molecule for every two T cells. The study measured age-related changes in TCR beta repertoire diversity using deep sequencing normalized with unique cDNA molecular identifiers. Donors were grouped into four age groups: young (average roughly 17 years), middle-aged (39), aged (around 60) and long-lived (about 82). Donors of different ages were randomly distributed across sequencing lanes to avoid experimental bias. Two additional independent replicas of 1 million unique cDNA reads from the same blood draw were analyzed for two donors (one aged 18 to 30 and one aged 80 or older).

A distance of 22 bases separates the germline ends of V and J, which lose 6 bases and 5 bases respectively. The CDR3 measures 16 amino acids from cysteine to phenylalanine. Of the read, only the CDR3 DNA is kept; its 48 bases are in frame from base 1. CDR1 and CDR2 are read off the germline V gene as LGHNT and FRNRAP. The full study reports these points: As age increased, observed TCR beta diversity per million T cells dropped in a roughly linear way, and a significant reduction was already evident by age about 40. Bulk unsorted PBMC profiling prevented conclusive comparison of naive and antigen-experienced compartments. The long-lived group showed more naive CD4+ T cells, fewer expanded clones and increased TCR diversity than the aged group, suggesting age selection. Donor CMV infection status was unknown, potentially confounding age-related changes in expanded clonotypes. Observed TCR beta diversity correlated strongly with the percentage of naive T cells measured by flow cytometry. Estimates of total diversity from one million sequenced T cells were regarded as lower bounds and underestimates.

Libraries came from 5' RACE. Sequencer: Illumina HiSeq 2500. A second PCR of roughly 7 to 11 cycles was performed with a sample-barcoded 5' primer and a J-beta primer mix. A unique molecular identifier was introduced onto each TCR beta cDNA molecule by a template-switch 5' adaptor carrying 12 random nucleotides. Each sample yielded at least 3 million CDR3-containing paired-end reads. First-strand cDNA was synthesized from all RNA with the Mint cDNA synthesis kit, primed by a TRBC-specific oligonucleotide. After uracil-DNA glycosylase treatment, a first 18-cycle PCR used universal primers M1SS and BC2_uni_R on all cDNA. In the source study's methods: For normalization, 1 million high-quality reads, each with a distinct molecular identifier, were randomly selected from each sample. Instead of being binned into consensus sequences, reads that shared molecular identifiers were thrown out. MiTCR, with a Q25 quality threshold and the strictest error-elimination algorithm, was used for CDR3 identification, clonotype clustering and error correction. A nonparametric unseen species model using Euler transformation provided a lower-bound estimate of total TCR beta diversity. TCRdb redid the processing of the public reads, applying fastp at Q25 and MiXCR, and retained in-frame beta chains. Rows with one shared CDR3 protein collapse into an entry with the most common genes and DNA. The V and J calls were not made by the authors but by TCRdb's processing. This sample holds about 1,500,000 distinct CDR3 sequences; roughly 27% were observed only once. The ten top clones hold 7.7% of the sample.

Donors were a few dozen systemically healthy Caucasian individuals from Russia aged roughly 6 to 95 years. Each donor gave approximately 9.3 milliliters of peripheral blood, collected into EDTA-treated Vacutainer tubes. Ficoll-Paque density-gradient centrifugation was used to isolate PBMCs, with at least 6 million obtained per sample. Total RNA, at least 6 micrograms per sample, was extracted from PBMCs with Trizol reagent. For every donor, an aliquot of PBMCs went through flow cytometry to measure the percentages of naive CD45RAhigh/CD27high T cells. This receptor was obtained from a woman aged 30 to 39 in good health. The sample comprised blood. This receptor chain uses TRBV12-5 and TRBJ2-5; the best D guess is TRBD2, with 5 bases matching. The CDR3: CASGPTIGLARETQYF. The DNA sequence follows: TGTGCTAGTGGCCCTACAATCGGGCTAGCTCGGGAGACCCAGTACTTC.